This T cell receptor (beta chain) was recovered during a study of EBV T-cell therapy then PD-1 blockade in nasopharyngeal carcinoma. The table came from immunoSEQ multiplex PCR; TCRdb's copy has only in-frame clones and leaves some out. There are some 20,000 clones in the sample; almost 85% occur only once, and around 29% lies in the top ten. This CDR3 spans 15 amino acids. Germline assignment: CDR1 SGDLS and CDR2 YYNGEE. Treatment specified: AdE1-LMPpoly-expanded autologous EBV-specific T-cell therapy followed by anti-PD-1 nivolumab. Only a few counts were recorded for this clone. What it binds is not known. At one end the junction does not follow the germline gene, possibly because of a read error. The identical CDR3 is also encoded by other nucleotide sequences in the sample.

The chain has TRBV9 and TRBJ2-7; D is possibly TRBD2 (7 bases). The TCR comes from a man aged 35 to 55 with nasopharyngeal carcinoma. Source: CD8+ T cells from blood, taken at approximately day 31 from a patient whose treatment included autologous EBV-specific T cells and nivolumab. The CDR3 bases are TGCGCCAGCAGTTCGTGGGGGGGGCCCTCGTATAGGCAGTACTTC. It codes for CASSSWGGPSYRQYF.